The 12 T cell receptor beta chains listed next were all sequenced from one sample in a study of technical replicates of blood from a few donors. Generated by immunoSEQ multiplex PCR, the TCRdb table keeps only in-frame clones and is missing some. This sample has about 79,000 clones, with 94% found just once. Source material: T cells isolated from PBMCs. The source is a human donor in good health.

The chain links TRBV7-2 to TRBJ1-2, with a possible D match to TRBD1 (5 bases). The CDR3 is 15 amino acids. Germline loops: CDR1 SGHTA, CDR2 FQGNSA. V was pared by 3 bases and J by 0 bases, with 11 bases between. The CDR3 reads CASSFAPTANYGYTF. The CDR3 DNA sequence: TGTGCCAGCAGCTTTGCCCCGACAGCTAACTATGGCTACACCTTC.

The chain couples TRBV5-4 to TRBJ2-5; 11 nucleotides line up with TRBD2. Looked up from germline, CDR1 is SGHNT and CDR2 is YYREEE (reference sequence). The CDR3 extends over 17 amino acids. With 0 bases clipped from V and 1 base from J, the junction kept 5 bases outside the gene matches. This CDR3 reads CASSLGASGGTQETQYF. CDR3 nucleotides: TGTGCCAGCAGCTTGGGGGCTAGCGGGGGGACCCAAGAGACCCAGTACTTC.

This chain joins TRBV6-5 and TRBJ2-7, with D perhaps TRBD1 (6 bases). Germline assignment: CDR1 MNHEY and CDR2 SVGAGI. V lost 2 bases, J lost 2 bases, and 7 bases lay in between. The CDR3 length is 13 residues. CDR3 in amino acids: CASSYGTTYEQYF. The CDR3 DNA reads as TGTGCCAGCAGTTACGGGACAACCTACGAGCAGTACTTC.

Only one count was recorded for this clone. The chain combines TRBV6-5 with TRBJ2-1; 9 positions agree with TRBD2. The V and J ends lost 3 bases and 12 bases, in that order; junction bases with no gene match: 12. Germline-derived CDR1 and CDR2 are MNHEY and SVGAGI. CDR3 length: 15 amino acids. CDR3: CASSYPLAGVVRQFF. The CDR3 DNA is TGTGCCAGCAGTTATCCCTTAGCGGGGGTAGTACGGCAGTTCTTC.

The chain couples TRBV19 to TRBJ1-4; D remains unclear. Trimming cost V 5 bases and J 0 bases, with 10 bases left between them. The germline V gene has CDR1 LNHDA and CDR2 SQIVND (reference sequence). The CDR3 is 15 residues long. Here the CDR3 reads CASSSGGSTNEKLFF. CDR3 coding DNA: TGTGCCAGTAGTTCAGGTGGTTCAACTAATGAAAAACTGTTTTTT.

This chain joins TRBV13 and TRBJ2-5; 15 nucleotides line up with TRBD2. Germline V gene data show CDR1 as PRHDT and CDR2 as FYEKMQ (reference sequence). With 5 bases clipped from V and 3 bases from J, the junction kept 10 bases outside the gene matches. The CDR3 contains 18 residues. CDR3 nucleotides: TGTGCCAGCAGCCAGGGACTAGCGGGGGGCGGACGCAAAGAGACCCAGTACTTC. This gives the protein CASSQGLAGGGRKETQYF. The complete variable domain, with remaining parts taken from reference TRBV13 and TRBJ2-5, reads AAGVIQSPRHLIKEKRETATLKCYPIPRHDTVYWYQQGPGQDPQFLISFYEKMQSDKGSIPDRFSAQQFSDYHSELNMSSLELGDSALYFCASSQGLAGGGRKETQYFGPGTRLLVL.

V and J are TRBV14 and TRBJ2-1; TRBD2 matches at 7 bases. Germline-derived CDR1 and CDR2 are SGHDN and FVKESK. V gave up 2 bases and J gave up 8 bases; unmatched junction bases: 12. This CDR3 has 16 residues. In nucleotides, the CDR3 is TGTGCCAGCAGCCAACGAATCCAGGCGGGAGTAGATGAGCAGTTCTTC. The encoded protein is CASSQRIQAGVDEQFF.

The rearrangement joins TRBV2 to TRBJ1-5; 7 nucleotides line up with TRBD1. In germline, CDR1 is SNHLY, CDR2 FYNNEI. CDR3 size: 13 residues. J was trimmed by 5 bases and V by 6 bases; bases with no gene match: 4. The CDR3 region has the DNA TGTGCCAGCAGGGCGACAGGGTATCAGCCCCAGCATTTT. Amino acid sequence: CASRATGYQPQHF.

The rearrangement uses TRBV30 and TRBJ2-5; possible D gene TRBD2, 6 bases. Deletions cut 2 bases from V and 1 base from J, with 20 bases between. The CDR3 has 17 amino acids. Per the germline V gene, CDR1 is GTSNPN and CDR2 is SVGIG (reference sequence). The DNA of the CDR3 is TGTGCCTGGAGTTGGGGAAAGGGCGGGACGTTCCAAGAGACCCAGTACTTC. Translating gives CAWSWGKGGTFQETQYF.

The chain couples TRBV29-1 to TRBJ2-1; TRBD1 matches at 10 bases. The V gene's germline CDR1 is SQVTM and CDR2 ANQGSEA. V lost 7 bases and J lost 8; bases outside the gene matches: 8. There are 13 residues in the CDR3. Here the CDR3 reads CSAGTGAGDEQFF. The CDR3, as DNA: TGCAGCGCCGGGACAGGGGCTGGGGATGAGCAGTTCTTC.

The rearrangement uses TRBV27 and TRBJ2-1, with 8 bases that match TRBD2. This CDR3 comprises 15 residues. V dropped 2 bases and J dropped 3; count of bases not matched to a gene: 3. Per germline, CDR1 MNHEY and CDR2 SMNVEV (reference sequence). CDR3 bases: TGTGCCAGCAGTTTAGGTAGCGGGGACTACAATGAGCAGTTCTTC. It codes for CASSLGSGDYNEQFF.

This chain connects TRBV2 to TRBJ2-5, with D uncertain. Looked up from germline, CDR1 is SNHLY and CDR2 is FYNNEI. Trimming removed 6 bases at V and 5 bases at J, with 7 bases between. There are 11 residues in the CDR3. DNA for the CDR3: TGTGCCAGCAGCATCGGGGAGACCCAGTACTTC. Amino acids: CASSIGETQYF.